This T cell receptor (beta chain) is from a study of blood T cell repertoires in COVID-19. Study details: From the United States, Italy and Spain came samples of acute and convalescent COVID-19. Nucleic acid was either cDNA or gDNA, and it came from T cells, B-cell-depleted T cells, or PBMCs.

Per the authors' pipeline: Scientists estimated how many nucleated cells there were by amplifying reference gene primers. The repertoire was sequenced with immunoSEQ multiplex PCR; TCRdb's copy has only in-frame clones and lacks some. The V and J calls and clone size come from that table; D and trimming were worked out from the DNA. Altogether approximately 210,000 clones are present, roughly 76% being singletons, with the ten largest covering 4% to 5.5%. This clonotype was sampled from a human donor in a cohort sampled during active COVID-19. Source material: peripheral blood.

Here the CDR3 DNA reads TGCGCCAGCAGCCCAAACTCCGGGACTAGCGGGAGGTCCTCCTACGAGCAGTACTTC. Translation gives CASSPNSGTSGRSSYEQYF. The chain is built from TRBV5-1 and TRBJ2-7; 15 bases agree with TRBD2. The CDR3 loop spans 19 amino acids. V was clipped by 4 bases and J by 0 bases; unmatched bases: 11. In germline, CDR1 is SGHRS, CDR2 YFSETQ.